This T cell receptor (beta chain) emerged from a study of regulatory T cells in long-lasting Graves disease. Combining iRepertoire HTBI primers with Arm-PCR of CDR3 regions, the authors built TCR beta libraries. TCRdb independently ran MiXCR on the multiplex PCR reads; one entry per CDR3 protein. The data contain roughly 420,000 distinct CDR3 sequences, less than 15% of them singletons. J was trimmed by 9 bases and V by 5 bases; bases with no gene match: 13. Germline CDR1 is MNHEY and CDR2 is SMNVEV (reference sequence). The CDR3 consists of 15 residues. This clonotype appeared many times. What it recognizes is unknown. Study-level points and caveats: Persistent Graves' patients had lower TCR diversity than newly diagnosed ones. Public clonotype sharing was higher in persistent than newly diagnosed patients.

The time point is: newly diagnosed GD, antithyroid drugs for less than 3 months. PBMC RNA served as the TCR library source. The sample also formed part of further work on T cells in Graves' hyperthyroidism and ophthalmopathy. That source adds: The model foresaw ophthalmopathy a median roughly 6.3 months prior to onset.

The origin of this receptor is a woman aged 50 to 60 with Graves disease. This sample comprised peripheral blood mononuclear cells (PBMCs), obtained at new diagnosis, from a patient treated with antithyroid drugs. This sequence joins TRBV27 and TRBJ1-1, with 9 bases identical to TRBD1. The DNA for the CDR3 is TGTGCCAGCAGTACGTACAATAACAGGGGGCATAAAGCTTTCTTT. This codes for CASSTYNNRGHKAFF.